The 21 T cell receptor beta chains given below trace back to one sample, sequenced in a study of T cell responses to AZD1222 COVID-19 vaccine. Generated by immunoSEQ multiplex PCR, the TCRdb table keeps only in-frame clones and is missing some. The data contain 140,000 to 150,000 clones, about 89% of them seen just once; the ten biggest clones take up roughly 4.7%. Sequenced here: peripheral blood, sampled on day 0 of AZD1222 vaccination. The receptors stem from an adult in good health.

V usage is TRBV6-5 and J usage is TRBJ1-5, with D unclear. The length of the CDR3 is 15 residues. Trimming pared 4 bases from V and 6 bases from J, leaving 16 bases between. CDR1 and CDR2 (germline): MNHEY, SVGAGI. In DNA form, the CDR3 reads TGTGCCAGCAGTTCGATCTACGGGTCGGGTCAGCCCCAGCATTTT. Protein sequence: CASSSIYGSGQPQHF.

The rearrangement uses TRBV19 and TRBJ1-2; TRBD1 might be the D (6 bases). This CDR3 spans 15 amino acids. V lost 7 bases and J 0 bases, leaving 15 bases between the germline ends. The germline V gene encodes CDR1 LNHDA and CDR2 SQIVND (reference sequence). CDR3 amino acids: CASNEGGRANYGYTF. The CDR3 DNA reads as TGTGCCAGTAACGAAGGGGGTCGAGCTAACTATGGCTACACCTTC.

This chain uses TRBV4-3 with TRBJ1-1; D might be TRBD1 (6 bases). The CDR3 length is 14 residues. Trimming removed 0 bases at V and 4 bases at J, with 9 bases between. Looked up from germline, CDR1 is LGHNA and CDR2 is YSLEER. The CDR3 bases are TGCGCCAGCAGCCAAGATCGGGGGGCCACTGAAGCTTTCTTT. The encoded protein is CASSQDRGATEAFF.

J is TRBJ1-1 and V is TRBV6-1; no reliable D call. Trimming stripped 2 bases from V and 5 bases from J, with 9 bases between. CDR1 and CDR2 from the germline V gene are MNHNS and SASEGT. This CDR3 spans 13 amino acids. Written as DNA, the CDR3 is TGTGCCAGCAGTGAAAATCGGCGGACTGAAGCTTTCTTT. This encodes CASSENRRTEAFF.

The chain carries TRBV28 and TRBJ1-5, with 7 positions matching TRBD1. The CDR3 is 13 amino acids. Losses at the gene ends were 2 bases for V and 7 bases for J; bases not matched to a gene: 2. The germline CDR1 and CDR2 sequences are MDHEN and SYDVKM. The CDR3 sequence is CASSLDRVQPQHF. The CDR3 region has the DNA TGTGCCAGCAGTTTAGACAGGGTCCAGCCCCAGCATTTT.

The chain joins TRBV28 to TRBJ1-1, with D tentatively TRBD1 (5 bases). V lost 11 bases and J 8 bases, leaving 27 bases between the germline ends. Germline loops: CDR1 MDHEN, CDR2 SYDVKM. The CDR3 spans 15 residues. The CDR3 spells CAAYRQNRGSREAFF. The CDR3 coding sequence is TGTGCCGCTTACCGACAGAACCGCGGATCAAGAGAAGCTTTCTTT.

This chain connects TRBV10-3 to TRBJ2-3; tentative D call: TRBD1 (5 bases). Trimming cost V 5 bases and J 3 bases, with 12 bases left between them. Germline V gene sequence: CDR1 ENHRY, CDR2 SYGVKD. CDR3 length: 14 residues. The CDR3 DNA follows: TGTGCCATCAGTCTTGCAGGGTCTACAGATACGCAGTATTTT. Its translation: CAISLAGSTDTQYF.

This clone has just one count. The chain employs TRBV4-1 and TRBJ1-3; D is possibly TRBD1 (5 bases). The length of the CDR3 is 16 residues. Germline lookup yields CDR1 MGHRA and CDR2 YSYEKL. Trimming took 3 bases from V and 4 from J, leaving 16 bases between them. For the CDR3, the DNA is TGCGCCAGCAGCCACGGATTGGAACGGGGGGGAAACACCATATATTTT. Residues: CASSHGLERGGNTIYF.

The rearrangement uses TRBV4-1 and TRBJ2-7; 7 nucleotides match TRBD2. The CDR3 covers 16 residues. Trimming removed 4 bases from V and 0 bases from J; junction bases left unmatched: 9. Germline lookup yields CDR1 MGHRA and CDR2 YSYEKL. As DNA, the CDR3 is TGCGCCAGCAGCCTGACCCCGGCTAGCGGCTCCTACGAGCAGTACTTC. As protein: CASSLTPASGSYEQYF.

CDR3 amino acids: CASKGAGQVRETQYF. The CDR3 nucleotides read TGTGCCAGCAAGGGTGCAGGTCAGGTGAGAGAGACCCAGTACTTC. V usage is TRBV27 and J usage is TRBJ2-5; no definite D call. This CDR3 has 15 residues. The germline CDR1 and CDR2 sequences are MNHEY and SMNVEV (reference sequence). V was trimmed by 7 bases and J by 4 bases, leaving 19 bases between them.

The rearrangement links TRBV7-6 to TRBJ2-1; no clear D. Germline CDR1 SGHVS, CDR2 FNYEAQ. V lost 6 bases to trimming and J lost 9 bases, with 12 bases between them. The CDR3 sequence is 12 residues long. Here the CDR3 reads CASRSVGTEQFF. The CDR3 coding sequence is TGTGCCAGCAGAAGTGTTGGTACTGAGCAGTTCTTC. Complete variable domain (other parts from reference TRBV7-6 and TRBJ2-1): GAGVSQSPRYKVTKRGQDVALRCDPISGHVSLYWYRQALGQGPEFLTYFNYEAQQDKSGLPNDRFSAERPEGSISTLTIQRTEQRDSAMYRCASRSVGTEQFFGPGTRLTVL.

The V and J genes are TRBV6-4 and TRBJ2-1; no clear D gene. Germline V gene sequence: CDR1 MRHNA, CDR2 SNTAGT. The CDR3 spans 13 residues. V lost 0 bases and J lost 3, with 3 bases in between. Here the CDR3 reads CASSDSFYNEQFF. DNA for the CDR3: TGTGCCAGCAGTGACTCTTTCTACAATGAGCAGTTCTTC.

This sequence joins TRBV6-4 and TRBJ2-3; TRBD2 aligns across 15 bases. Germline trimming cut 5 bases from V and 4 bases from J; bases unmatched to any gene: 7. Looked up from germline, CDR1 is MRHNA and CDR2 is SNTAGT. This CDR3 has 17 amino acids. The CDR3, as DNA: TGTGCCAGCAGTAGCGGACTAGCGGGAGGGAAGTCAGATACGCAGTATTTT. Its translation: CASSSGLAGGKSDTQYF.

The V call is TRBV25-1, the J call TRBJ2-7; D remains ambiguous. Germline CDR1 and CDR2: MGHDK and SYGVNS. The V and J ends lost 4 bases and 7 bases respectively, with 14 bases between them. This CDR3 region has 13 residues. The DNA for the CDR3 is TGTGCCAGCAGTGGGAGCGTAGTTTGGGAGCAGTACTTC. This codes for CASSGSVVWEQYF.

The rearrangement uses TRBV3-1 (or the pseudogene TRBV3-2) and TRBJ2-3; 11 nucleotides match TRBD2. The CDR3 totals 16 residues. Per germline, CDR1 LGHDT and CDR2 YNNKEL (reference sequence). Trimming took 6 bases from V and 4 from J; bases not matched to a gene: 9. CDR3 sequence reads: CASSHLAGGPSDTQYF. Written as DNA, the CDR3 is TGTGCCAGCAGTCACTTAGCGGGAGGGCCCTCAGATACGCAGTATTTT.

This clone was observed once. The rearrangement links TRBV3-1 (or the pseudogene TRBV3-2) to TRBJ1-5; D gene ambiguous. The length of the CDR3 is 18 residues. The V end was cut by 1 base, the J end by 0 bases, with 16 bases between. Germline V lookup: CDR1 LGHDT, CDR2 YNNKEL (reference sequence). In DNA form, the CDR3 reads TGTGCCAGCAGCCAAGTTTGCACCTTGCGGACTAGCAATCAGCCCCAGCATTTT. It is translated as CASSQVCTLRTSNQPQHF.

The chain joins TRBV15 to TRBJ2-3, with TRBD1 matching 10 bases. The trim removed 6 bases at V and 5 bases at J, leaving 5 bases unmatched. Germline loops: CDR1 LNHNV, CDR2 YYDKDF (reference sequence). The CDR3 runs to 14 residues. The CDR3 DNA is TGTGCCACCAGTGGGACAGGGGCGGGAGATACGCAGTATTTT. Its translation is CATSGTGAGDTQYF.

The chain combines TRBV18 with TRBJ2-5; D is unresolved. This CDR3 has 12 amino acids. Germline values: CDR1 KGHSH, CDR2 LQKENI. V dropped 3 bases and J dropped 3 bases, with 5 bases sitting between them. CDR3 sequence: CASSPTKETQYF. CDR3 in DNA: TGTGCCAGCTCACCTACTAAAGAGACCCAGTACTTC.

The chain carries TRBV5-6 and TRBJ2-3; no clear D gene. The CDR3 length is 14 residues. CDR1 and CDR2 (germline): SGHDT, YYEEEE. V lost 6 bases and J 2 bases, leaving 13 bases between the germline ends. CDR3 region: CASTRHANTDTQYF. In nucleotides, the CDR3 is TGTGCCAGCACGCGCCATGCGAACACAGATACGCAGTATTTT.

The rearrangement uses TRBV6-5 and TRBJ1-5; D is possibly TRBD1 (6 bases). The CDR3 is 12 amino acids. Germline CDR1 reads MNHEY; CDR2 reads SVGAGI. V lost 8 bases and J lost 6, with 11 bases in between. CDR3 sequence reads: CASEQGGQPQHF. CDR3 in DNA: TGTGCCAGCGAACAGGGAGGTCAGCCCCAGCATTTT.

J is TRBJ1-5 and V is TRBV27; D unclear. V lost 4 bases, J lost 2 bases, and 15 bases lay in between. Germline CDR1 and CDR2: MNHEY and SMNVEV (reference sequence). The CDR3 is made up of 16 amino acids. CDR3 amino acids: CASSSIQALGNQPQHF. The CDR3 nucleotides are TGTGCCAGCAGTTCGATACAAGCCTTGGGCAATCAGCCCCAGCATTTT.